This T cell receptor (beta chain) was obtained from a study of cytomegalovirus exposure and HLA in healthy donors. Overall study: Researchers previously reported finding 90 million to 130 million unique TCR beta sequences from 170 million or so T cells.

About this clone: What it binds is not known.

With 60 Vbeta and 13 Jbeta primers, the PCR was carried out. Sequenced by immunoSEQ multiplex PCR; TCRdb stores in-frame clones only, minus some. The data include 130,000 to 150,000 clones; the top ten clones carry roughly 2.7%. Points from the study as a whole: Productive rates of about 87% or about 30% were seen for most TCR beta V segments in an earlier analysis. The authors later found TCR association rates varying by HLA locus, with DRB1 most and HLA-C fewest.

Sequenced material: PBMCs. This TCR was recovered from a man aged 40-49 years in good health and CMV-seronegative.

The CDR3 DNA reads as TGTGCCAGCAGCCAATTGAGGGAGCAGTACTTC. Its protein product is CASSQLREQYF. The rearrangement uses TRBV7-2 and TRBJ2-7; D remains ambiguous. CDR3 length equals 11 residues. The V end lost 5 bases, the J end lost 7 bases, and 9 bases lay between the germline ends. CDR1 SGHTA and CDR2 FQGNSA come from the germline V gene.